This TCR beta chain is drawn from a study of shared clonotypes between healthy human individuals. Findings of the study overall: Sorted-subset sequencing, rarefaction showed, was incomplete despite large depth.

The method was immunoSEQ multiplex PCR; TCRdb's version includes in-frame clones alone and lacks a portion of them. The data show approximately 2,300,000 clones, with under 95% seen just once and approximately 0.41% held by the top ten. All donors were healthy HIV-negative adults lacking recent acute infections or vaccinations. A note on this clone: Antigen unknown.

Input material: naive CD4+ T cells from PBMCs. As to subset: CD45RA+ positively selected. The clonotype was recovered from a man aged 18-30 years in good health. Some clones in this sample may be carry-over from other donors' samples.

CDR3 sequence: CASSSGQGAQGNYGYTF. For the CDR3, the DNA is TGTGCCAGCAGCTCGGGACAGGGGGCGCAGGGAAACTATGGCTACACCTTC. The V and J genes are TRBV7-9 and TRBJ1-2; 12 bases are a match to TRBD1. Germline loops: CDR1 SEHNR, CDR2 FQNEAQ (reference sequence). The CDR3 covers 17 residues. Trimming removed 4 bases from V and 2 bases from J; junction bases left unmatched: 8.